This TCR beta chain was observed in a study of identifying expanded T cells in peripheral blood. Concerning this clone: Its antigen remains unknown.

Study outcomes and limitations: Over about two and four weeks, about 15 and 18 clones changed, versus around 1.3 between replicates.

TCRdb's copy holds only in-frame clones and misses some; the assay was immunoSEQ multiplex PCR. The table lists around 100,000 clones, around nine tenths of them singletons. Germline loops: CDR1 MNHEY, CDR2 SMNVEV (reference sequence). This CDR3 is built from 18 residues. The V and J ends lost 4 bases and 1 base respectively, with 19 bases between them. No infections or other immune events were documented during collection. This receptor was identified in a person aged 18 to 75 in good health. The sample was blood. The rearrangement links TRBV27 to TRBJ2-2; D remains unclear. The CDR3 DNA sequence: TGTGCCAGCAGTTCTACCCCCACAGAGTTATTGAACACCGGGGAGCTGTTTTTT. Amino acids: CASSSTPTELLNTGELFF.